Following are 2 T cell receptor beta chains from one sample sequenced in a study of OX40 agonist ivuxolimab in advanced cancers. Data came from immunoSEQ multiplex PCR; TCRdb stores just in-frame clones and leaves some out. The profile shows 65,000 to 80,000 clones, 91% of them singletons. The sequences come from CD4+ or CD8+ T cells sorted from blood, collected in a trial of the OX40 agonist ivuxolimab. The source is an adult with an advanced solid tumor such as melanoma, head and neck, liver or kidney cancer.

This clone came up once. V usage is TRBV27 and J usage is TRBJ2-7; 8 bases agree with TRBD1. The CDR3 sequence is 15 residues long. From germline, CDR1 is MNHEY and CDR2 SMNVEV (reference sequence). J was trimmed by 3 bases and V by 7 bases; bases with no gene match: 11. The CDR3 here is CASNPGQGRFYEQYF. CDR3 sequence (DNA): TGTGCCAGCAACCCTGGACAGGGAAGATTCTACGAGCAGTACTTC.

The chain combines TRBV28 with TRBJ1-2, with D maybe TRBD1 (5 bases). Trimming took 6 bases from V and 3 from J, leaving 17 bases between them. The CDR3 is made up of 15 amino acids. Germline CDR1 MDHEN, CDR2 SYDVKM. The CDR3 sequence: CASSTGGVWDYGYTF. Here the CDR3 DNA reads TGTGCCAGCAGCACTGGAGGGGTTTGGGACTATGGCTACACCTTC.